Listed below are T cell receptor beta chains from one sample, sequenced in a study of beta chain features in type 1 diabetes. The data were produced by immunoSEQ multiplex PCR, yet TCRdb's version contains in-frame clones alone and is incomplete. The data contain under 200,000 clones, 6.5% to 8.5% of them seen just once; the ten biggest clones take up approximately 0.54%. Sequenced: central memory CD4+ T cells from blood. The receptors here all came from a woman between 18 and 30 years old with type 1 diabetes. Both conserved end residues are part of each CDR3. D genes are given only for firm matches. Size is stated for part of the rows, as once, few or many counts, or as a class when the clone is expanded.

>11|.|TRBJ2-1|TRBV28|few
CASWELGEQFF
TGTGCCAGCTGGGAGTTGGGTGAGCAGTTCTTC
>15|.|TRBJ2-7|TRBV7-3|few
CASSPRPGTLSEQYF
TGTGCCAGCAGCCCCCGACCCGGGACTTTATCCGAGCAGTACTTC
>13|.|TRBJ2-3|TRBV14|.
CASGTLEGATQYF
TGTGCCAGCGGAACTCTAGAAGGTGCTACGCAGTATTTT
>16|TRBD1|TRBJ1-2|TRBV7-9|few
CASSPRPGQGSYGYTF
TGTGCCAGCAGCCCGCGACCGGGACAGGGTTCCTATGGCTACACCTTC
>15|TRBD1|TRBJ1-2|TRBV5-6|.
CASSVRGQGGYGYTF
TGTGCCAGCAGCGTACGGGGACAGGGAGGGTATGGCTACACCTTC
>15|TRBD2|TRBJ2-5|TRBV9|few
CASSVRGGGWETQYF
TGTGCCAGCAGCGTTAGGGGCGGGGGATGGGAGACCCAGTACTTC
>15|TRBD1|TRBJ2-7|TRBV28|few
CASSPTGQASYEQYF
TGTGCCAGCAGTCCCACGGGACAGGCCTCCTACGAGCAGTACTTC
>14|TRBD1|TRBJ2-2|TRBV5-1|few
CASSSATGTGELFF
TGCGCCAGCAGCAGCGCGACAGGGACCGGGGAGCTGTTTTTT
>14|TRBD2|TRBJ2-1|TRBV7-6|.
CAVSLAGGGNEQFF
TGTGCCGTCAGCTTGGCAGGCGGGGGCAATGAGCAGTTCTTC
>13|.|TRBJ2-5|TRBV5-1|few
CASSYAVQETQYF
TGCGCCAGCAGCTACGCGGTTCAAGAGACCCAGTACTTC
>11|.|TRBJ2-5|TRBV20-1|.
CSATSEGTQYF
TGCAGTGCTACTAGCGAAGGGACCCAGTACTTC
>15|TRBD2|TRBJ2-2|TRBV5-1|.
CASSLEPGGPGELFF
TGCGCCAGCAGCTTGGAACCGGGAGGCCCCGGGGAGCTGTTTTTT
>15|.|TRBJ2-1|TRBV27|.
CASSLEGAAGREQFF
TGTGCCAGCAGTTTAGAGGGGGCGGCGGGAAGGGAGCAGTTCTTC
>14|TRBD2|TRBJ2-4|TRBV6-5|few
CASTLNAGGDIQYF
TGTGCCAGCACCTTGAATGCGGGGGGTGACATTCAGTACTTC
>13|.|TRBJ1-1|TRBV29-1|.
CSVEVQVATEAFF
TGCAGCGTTGAAGTCCAGGTTGCCACTGAAGCTTTCTTT
>14|TRBD1|TRBJ2-5|TRBV4-1|few
CASSRQGEGETQYF
TGCGCCAGCAGCCGACAGGGCGAAGGAGAGACCCAGTACTTC
>14|.|TRBJ1-5|TRBV18|.
CASSPQGGNQPQHF
TGTGCCAGCTCACCACAGGGGGGCAATCAGCCCCAGCATTTT
>13|.|TRBJ1-1|TRBV2|many
CASSVSVNTEAFF
TGTGCCAGCAGTGTATCGGTGAACACTGAAGCTTTCTTT